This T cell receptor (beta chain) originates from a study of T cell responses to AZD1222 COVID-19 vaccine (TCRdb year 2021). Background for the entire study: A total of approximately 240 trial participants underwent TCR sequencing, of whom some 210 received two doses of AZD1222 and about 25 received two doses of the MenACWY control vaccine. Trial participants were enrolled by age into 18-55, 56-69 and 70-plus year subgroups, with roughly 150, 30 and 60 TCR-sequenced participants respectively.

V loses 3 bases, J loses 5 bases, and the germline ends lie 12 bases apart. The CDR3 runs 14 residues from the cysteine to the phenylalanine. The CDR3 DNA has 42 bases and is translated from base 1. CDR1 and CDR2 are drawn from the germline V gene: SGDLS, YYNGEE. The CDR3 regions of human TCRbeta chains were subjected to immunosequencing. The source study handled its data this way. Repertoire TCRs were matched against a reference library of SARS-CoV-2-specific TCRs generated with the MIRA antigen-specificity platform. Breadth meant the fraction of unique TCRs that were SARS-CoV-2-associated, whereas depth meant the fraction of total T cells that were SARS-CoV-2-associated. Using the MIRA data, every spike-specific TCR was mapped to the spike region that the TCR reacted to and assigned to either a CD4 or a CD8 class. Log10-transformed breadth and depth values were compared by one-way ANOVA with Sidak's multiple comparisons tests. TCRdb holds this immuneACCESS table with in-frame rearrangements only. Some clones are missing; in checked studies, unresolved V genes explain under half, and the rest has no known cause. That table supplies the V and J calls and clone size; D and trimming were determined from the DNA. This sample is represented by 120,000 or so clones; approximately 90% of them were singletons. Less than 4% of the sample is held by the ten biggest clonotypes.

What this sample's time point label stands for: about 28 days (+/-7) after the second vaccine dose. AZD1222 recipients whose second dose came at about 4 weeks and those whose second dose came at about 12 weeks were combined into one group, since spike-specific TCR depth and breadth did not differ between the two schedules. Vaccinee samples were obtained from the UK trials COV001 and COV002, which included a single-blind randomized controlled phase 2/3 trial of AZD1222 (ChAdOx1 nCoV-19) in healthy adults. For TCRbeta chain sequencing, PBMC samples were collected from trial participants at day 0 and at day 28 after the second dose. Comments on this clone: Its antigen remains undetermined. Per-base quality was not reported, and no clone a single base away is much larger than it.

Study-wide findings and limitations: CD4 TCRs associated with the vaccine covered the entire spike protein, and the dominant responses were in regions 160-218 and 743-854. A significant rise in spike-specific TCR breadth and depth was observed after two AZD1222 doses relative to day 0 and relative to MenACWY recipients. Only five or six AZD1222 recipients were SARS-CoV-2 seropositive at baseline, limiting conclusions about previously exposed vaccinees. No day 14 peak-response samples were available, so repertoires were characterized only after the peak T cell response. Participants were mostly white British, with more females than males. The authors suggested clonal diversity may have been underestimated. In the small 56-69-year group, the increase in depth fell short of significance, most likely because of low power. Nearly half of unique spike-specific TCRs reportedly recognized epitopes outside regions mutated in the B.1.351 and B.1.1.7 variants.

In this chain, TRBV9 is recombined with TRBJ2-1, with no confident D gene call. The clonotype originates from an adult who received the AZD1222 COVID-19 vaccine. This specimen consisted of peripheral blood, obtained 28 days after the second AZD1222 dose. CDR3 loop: CASSAWKLNNEQFF. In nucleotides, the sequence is TGTGCCAGCAGCGCCTGGAAATTGAACAATGAGCAGTTCTTC.